This is a list of T cell receptor beta chains from one sample in a study of CXCR3-negative and CXCR3-positive naive CD8 T cells. TCRdb reworked the 5' RACE reads into one entry per CDR3 protein, no DNA. The sample shows over 80,000 distinct CDR3 sequences, and about 1.4% sits with its ten largest clones. The sample comprised naive CXCR3- CD8+ T cells from blood. The receptors come from a human donor in good health. Some clones in this sample may be carry-over from other donors' samples. CDR3s include the opening cysteine and the closing phenylalanine or tryptophan.

TRBV19	TRBJ1-1	CASSTVHSGNTEAFF
TRBV7-9	TRBJ1-1	CASSQPGQIMNTEAFF
TRBV18	TRBJ2-3	CASSPMDKGRLGTQYF
TRBV5-5	TRBJ2-1	CASSLAIGTSGIGLNEQFF
TRBV29-1	TRBJ1-4	CSVLQGNEKLFF
TRBV4-3	TRBJ2-3	CASSPQPGTGTDTQYF
TRBV12-3/TRBV12-4	TRBJ2-7	CASSFGTNYEQYF
TRBV5-5	TRBJ2-3	CASSRRGPELSTDTQYF
TRBV25-1	TRBJ2-7	CASSAPTGHYEQYF
TRBV19	TRBJ2-1	CASQEGGANEQFF
TRBV29-1	TRBJ2-7	CSAFGIRASQTRGYEQYF
TRBV9	TRBJ2-5	CASSYTGDQETQYF
TRBV12-3/TRBV12-4	TRBJ1-1	CASSSLGGLGTEAFF
TRBV7-9	TRBJ2-7	CASSSGTESFF
TRBV7-9	TRBJ2-1	CVSSGRLAVYNEQFF
TRBV7-6	TRBJ2-2	CASSLSPFNGELFF
TRBV29-1	TRBJ2-7	CSVVGDTKAYEQYF
TRBV7-3	TRBJ2-7	CASSLLAGAGAYEQYF
TRBV28	TRBJ1-2	CASTPAGGGYGYTF
TRBV2	TRBJ1-2	CASSEWQGYGYTF
TRBV6-2/TRBV6-3	TRBJ2-3	CASSRTGSTDTQYF
TRBV5-1	TRBJ2-7	CASSLTYEGSYEQYF
TRBV7-8	TRBJ2-1	CASSFMDRADEQFF
TRBV5-1	TRBJ2-7	CASSPVETSYPYEQYF
TRBV20-1	TRBJ2-7	CSARALRTEVPYEQYF
TRBV28	TRBJ2-7	CASSLYEGAYEQYF
TRBV18	TRBJ2-7	CASSPGTAGVQYF